A single sample gave rise to the 18 T cell receptor beta chains below, sequenced in a study of blood T cell repertoires in COVID-19. Sequencing was performed with immunoSEQ multiplex PCR; in TCRdb, only in-frame clones are kept and a portion is missing. The sample comprises about 220,000 clones, about four fifths of which are singletons, and 2% to 2.5% rests with the top ten. Sequencing was performed on peripheral blood. The receptor source for this set is an older woman with acute or convalescent COVID-19.

The V gene is TRBV4-3, the J gene TRBJ1-2; 7 bases are a match to TRBD1. CDR3 size: 17 residues. V lost 1 base, J lost 3 bases, and 11 bases stayed unmatched. Germline V gene sequence: CDR1 LGHNA, CDR2 YSLEER. In DNA, the CDR3 is TGCGCCAGCAGCCAAGTTGAGGGCAGGGGGAGTGACTATGGCTACACCTTC. Translated, it gives CASSQVEGRGSDYGYTF.

This chain uses TRBV7-9 with TRBJ2-2; D is uncertain. The CDR3 length is 15 residues. Trimming took 4 bases from V and 1 from J, leaving 10 bases between them. The V gene's germline CDR1 is SEHNR and CDR2 FQNEAQ (reference sequence). The DNA of the CDR3 is TGTGCCAGCAGCTCTACAGCCAGGAACACCGGGGAGCTGTTTTTT. Protein sequence: CASSSTARNTGELFF.

In DNA form, the CDR3 reads TGTGCCAGCAGTGGGACTAACAATGAGCAGTTCTTC. Its protein product is CASSGTNNEQFF. This rearrangement joins TRBV27 to TRBJ2-1; 7 nucleotides align to TRBD2. This CDR3 region has 12 residues. With 5 bases clipped from V and 5 bases from J, the junction kept 0 bases outside the gene matches. CDR1 MNHEY and CDR2 SMNVEV come from the germline V gene (reference sequence).

The CDR3 DNA follows: TGTGCCAGCAGCGCTGGGCAGGGGGCTGACACTGAAGCTTTCTTT. It specifies CASSAGQGADTEAFF. This chain connects TRBV9 to TRBJ1-1, with 8 bases aligning to TRBD1. V shed 3 bases, J shed 3 bases, and the junction held 7 bases outside the gene matches. The CDR3 runs 15 residues. The germline V gene has CDR1 SGDLS and CDR2 YYNGEE.

V and J are TRBV5-6 and TRBJ2-3, with TRBD1 identical over 7 bases. V lost 0 bases and J lost 3; bases outside the gene matches: 4. The germline V gene encodes CDR1 SGHDT and CDR2 YYEEEE. CDR3 length: 15 residues. CDR3 nucleotides: TGTGCCAGCAGCTTGGACAGGGGAAGTACAGATACGCAGTATTTT. Its protein product is CASSLDRGSTDTQYF.

The J gene is TRBJ2-7, the V gene TRBV19; D might be TRBD1 (6 bases). The V gene lost 4 bases and the J gene lost 0 bases, with 13 bases spanning the gap. CDR1 and CDR2 from the germline V gene are LNHDA and SQIVND (reference sequence). This CDR3 contains 15 residues. The CDR3 region is CASSSRGRSSYEQYF. The CDR3 coding sequence is TGTGCCAGTAGTAGCAGGGGTCGGAGCTCCTACGAGCAGTACTTC.

CDR3 residues: CASSRGTLGNEQFF. Here the CDR3 DNA reads TGTGCCAGCAGCCGGGGGACTTTGGGCAATGAGCAGTTCTTC. This sequence joins TRBV7-2 and TRBJ2-1; maybe TRBD2 (6 bases). The V gene's germline CDR1 is SGHTA and CDR2 FQGNSA. The CDR3 has 14 amino acids. Trimming cost V 5 bases and J 6 bases, with 14 bases left between them.

There are a few counts of this clone. The chain is built from TRBV6-5 and TRBJ1-5; possible D gene TRBD1, 5 bases. CDR3 size: 15 residues. The V gene lost 6 bases and the J gene lost 4 bases, with 16 bases spanning the gap. Looked up from germline, CDR1 is MNHEY and CDR2 is SVGAGI. The CDR3 region has the DNA TGTGCCAGCAGACCCCGGACAAATTGGAATCAGCCCCAGCATTTT. The encoded protein is CASRPRTNWNQPQHF.

The V gene is TRBV29-1, the J gene TRBJ1-3; a weak D match, TRBD1 (6 bases). The CDR3 runs 14 residues. Germline V lookup: CDR1 SQVTM, CDR2 ANQGSEA. Trimming removed 2 bases from V and 2 bases from J, with 10 bases in between. The CDR3 loop is CSVEQGIAGNTIYF. The CDR3 DNA is TGCAGCGTTGAACAGGGGATCGCTGGAAACACCATATATTTT.

The chain couples TRBV5-1 to TRBJ2-7; D gene unclear. The CDR3 runs 15 residues. V dropped 1 base and J dropped 0 bases, with 11 bases sitting between them. Germline CDR1 reads SGHRS; CDR2 reads YFSETQ. In DNA, the CDR3 is TGCGCCAGCAGCTTGAATTCACAGTTCTCCTACGAGCAGTACTTC. Translated, it gives CASSLNSQFSYEQYF.

J is TRBJ2-1 and V is TRBV7-2; D remains ambiguous. V was shortened by 2 bases and J by 6 bases, with 14 bases between the two germline ends. CDR3 length: 15 residues. Germline CDR1 SGHTA, CDR2 FQGNSA. The CDR3, as DNA: TGTGCCAGCAGCTTACTCATTAACCTGGCCAATGAGCAGTTCTTC. It is translated as CASSLLINLANEQFF. Full variable domain (outside the CDR3, taken from reference TRBV7-2 and TRBJ2-1): GAGVSQSPSNKVTEKGKDVELRCDPISGHTALYWYRQSLGQGLEFLIYFQGNSAPDKSGLPSDRFSAERTGGSVSTLTIQRTQQEDSAVYLCASSLLINLANEQFFGPGTRLTVL.

This clone came up once. The chain joins TRBV5-4 to TRBJ2-5, with TRBD2 matching over 11 bases. The CDR3 length is 16 residues. V dropped 5 bases and J dropped 2; count of bases not matched to a gene: 8. In germline, CDR1 is SGHNT, CDR2 YYREEE (reference sequence). The CDR3 nucleotides are TGTGCCAGCAGGAAGAACCTAGCGGGGGGACAAGAGACCCAGTACTTC. Its translation is CASRKNLAGGQETQYF. The full variable domain, in which reference TRBV5-4 and TRBJ2-5 provide the parts outside the CDR3, is ETGVTQSPTHLIKTRGQQVTLRCSSQSGHNTVSWYQQALGQGPQFIFQYYREEENGRGNFPPRFSGLQFPNYSSELNVNALELDDSALYLCASRKNLAGGQETQYFGPGTRLLVL.

There are a few counts of this clone. The same CDR3 also results from other DNA sequences found in this sample. The chain is built from TRBV6-2 or TRBV6-3 and TRBJ1-4, with D perhaps matching TRBD1 (5 bases). The CDR3 loop spans 13 amino acids. With 5 bases removed from V and 4 bases from J, the gap between germline ends came to 8 bases. The germline V gene encodes CDR1 MNHEY and CDR2 SVGEGT. DNA of the CDR3: TGTGCCAGCAGTCGACAGCGTAATGAAAAACTGTTTTTT. This translates into CASSRQRNEKLFF.

The chain uses TRBV9 and TRBJ1-1; maybe TRBD1 (5 bases). The CDR3 consists of 15 residues. Trimming cost V 4 bases and J 8 bases, with 21 bases left between them. Germline values: CDR1 SGDLS, CDR2 YYNGEE. In DNA, the CDR3 is TGTGCCAGCAGCCCAGGGCCCCTGTTCGACGGGGAAGCTTTCTTT. Protein sequence: CASSPGPLFDGEAFF.

This clone was counted a few times. CDR3 bases: TGTGCCAGCAGTTTTTCGGGGGGGGAGCTGTTTTTT. Translation: CASSFSGGELFF. The chain combines TRBV28 with TRBJ2-2, with D perhaps matching TRBD2 (5 bases). The germline CDR1 and CDR2 sequences are MDHEN and SYDVKM. This CDR3 comprises 12 residues. Trimming removed 3 bases from V and 8 bases from J, with 7 bases in between. Complete variable domain (other parts from reference TRBV28 and TRBJ2-2): DVKVTQSSRYLVKRTGEKVFLECVQDMDHENMFWYRQDPGLGLRLIYFSYDVKMKEKGDIPEGYSVSREKKERFSLILESASTNQTSMYLCASSFSGGELFFGEGSRLTVL.

This clone was seen only once. The chain uses TRBV7-9 and TRBJ2-5; 9 bases line up with TRBD2. The CDR3 extends over 15 amino acids. From germline, CDR1 is SEHNR and CDR2 FQNEAQ (reference sequence). J was trimmed by 0 bases and V by 4 bases; bases with no gene match: 3. The CDR3 reads CASSSLAGNQETQYF. The CDR3 DNA follows: TGTGCCAGCAGCTCGCTAGCGGGGAACCAAGAGACCCAGTACTTC.

This chain connects TRBV5-1 to TRBJ2-7; the match to TRBD1 covers 7 bases. V shed 3 bases and J 6 bases; nucleotides not matched to a gene: 6. Germline V gene lookup returns CDR1 SGHRS and CDR2 YFSETQ. CDR3 size: 13 residues. DNA of the CDR3: TGCGCCAGCAGCTCTGGACAGGCCATCGAGCAGTACTTC. Residues: CASSSGQAIEQYF. Combining the CDR3 with reference TRBV5-1 and TRBJ2-7 gives the whole variable domain KAGVTQTPRYLIKTRGQQVTLSCSPISGHRSVSWYQQTPGQGLQFLFEYFSETQRNKGNFPGRFSGRQFSNSRSEMNVSTLELGDSALYLCASSSGQAIEQYFGPGTRLTVT.

The chain links TRBV6-6 to TRBJ1-2; maybe TRBD1 (5 bases). This CDR3 is 13 amino acids long. The germline V and J ends were trimmed by 6 bases and 6 bases, with 14 bases remaining between them. Germline V CDR1 and CDR2: MNHNY, SVGAGI (reference sequence). The CDR3 sequence is CASSPDSRNGYTF. CDR3 nucleotides: TGTGCCAGCAGCCCCGACAGTAGGAATGGCTACACCTTC.